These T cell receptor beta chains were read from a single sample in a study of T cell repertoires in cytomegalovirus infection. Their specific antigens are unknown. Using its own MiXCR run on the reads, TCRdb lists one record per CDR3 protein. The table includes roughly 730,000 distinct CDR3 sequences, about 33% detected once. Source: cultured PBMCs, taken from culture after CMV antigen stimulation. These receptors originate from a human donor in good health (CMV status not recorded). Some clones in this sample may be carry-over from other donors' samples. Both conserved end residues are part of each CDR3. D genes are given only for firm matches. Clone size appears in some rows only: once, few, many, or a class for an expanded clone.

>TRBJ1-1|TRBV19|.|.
CASSSGVEAFF
TGTGCCAGTAGTAGTGGAGTTGAAGCTTTCTTT
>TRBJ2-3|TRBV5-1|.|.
CASSPWTDTDTQYF
TGCGCCAGCAGCCCTTGGACAGACACAGATACGCAGTATTTT
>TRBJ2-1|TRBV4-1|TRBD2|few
CASSLQREGRHYEQFF
TGCGCCAGCAGCCTCCAGCGGGAGGGCCGTCATTATGAGCAGTTCTTC
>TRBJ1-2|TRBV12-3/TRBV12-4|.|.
CASTDLGTDGINYGYTF
TGTGCCAGCACCGACCTCGGGACCGACGGGATTAACTATGGCTACACCTTC
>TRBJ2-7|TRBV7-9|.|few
CASYDGPIRGEQYF
TGTGCCAGCTACGATGGGCCGATTCGGGGGGAGCAGTACTTC
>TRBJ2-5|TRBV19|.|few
CARIRGAASPREETQYF
TGTGCCAGAATTCGTGGGGCAGCGTCCCCCCGGGAAGAGACCCAGTACTTC
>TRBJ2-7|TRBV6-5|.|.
CASSFSSPRSSYEQYF
TGTGCCAGCAGTTTTTCATCTCCACGTAGCTCCTACGAGCAGTACTTC
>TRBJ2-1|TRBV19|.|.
CASSIGGLNEQFF
TGTGCCAGTAGTATTGGCGGGCTCAATGAGCAGTTCTTC
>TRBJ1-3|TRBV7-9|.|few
CASSLQGGGNTIYF
TGTGCCAGCAGTCTTCAGGGAGGTGGAAACACCATATATTTT
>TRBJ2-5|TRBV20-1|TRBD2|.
CSVLPGLADIQETQYF
TGCAGTGTACTGCCAGGACTAGCGGATATCCAAGAGACCCAGTACTTC
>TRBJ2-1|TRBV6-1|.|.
CASSEDRVDEQFF
TGTGCCAGCAGTGAAGACAGGGTTGATGAGCAGTTCTTC
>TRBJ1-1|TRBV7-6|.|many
CASSLDVDTEAFF
TGTGCCAGCAGCTTAGATGTAGACACTGAAGCTTTCTTT
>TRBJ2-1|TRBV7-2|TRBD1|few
CASSLPQGSYNNEQFF
TGTGCCAGCAGCTTACCACAGGGGAGCTATAACAATGAGCAGTTCTTC
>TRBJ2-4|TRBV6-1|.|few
CASSLAQGAKNIQYF
TGTGCCAGCAGTTTAGCCCAGGGGGCCAAAAACATTCAGTACTTC
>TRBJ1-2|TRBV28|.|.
CASSPPTGQSYGYTF
TGTGCCAGCAGTCCACCGACAGGACAAAGCTATGGCTACACCTTC
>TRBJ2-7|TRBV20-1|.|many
CSARDLRGNEQYF
TGCAGTGCTAGAGATCTGCGGGGTAACGAGCAGTACTTC
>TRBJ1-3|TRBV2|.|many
CASSSGLSGNTIYF
TGTGCCAGCAGTTCGGGACTAAGTGGAAACACCATATATTTT
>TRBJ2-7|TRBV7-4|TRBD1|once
CASSFVGQGIEQYF
TGTGCCAGCAGCTTCGTGGGACAGGGTATCGAGCAGTACTTC
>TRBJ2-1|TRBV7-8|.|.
CASSAPAAHSYNEQFF
TGTGCCAGCAGCGCCCCTGCTGCCCACTCCTACAATGAGCAGTTCTTC
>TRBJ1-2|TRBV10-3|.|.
CAISGTADASYTF
TGTGCCATCAGTGGAACCGCGGACGCTTCCTACACCTTC
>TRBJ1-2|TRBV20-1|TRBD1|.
CSADGTGRGLRGYGYTF
TGCAGTGCGGACGGGACAGGGAGAGGGTTAAGGGGTTATGGCTACACCTTC
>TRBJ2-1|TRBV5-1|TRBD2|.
CASNPSGGSSSYNEQFF
TGCGCCAGCAACCCCAGCGGGGGCTCGAGCTCCTACAATGAGCAGTTCTTC
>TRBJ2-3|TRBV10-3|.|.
CATRSSTDTQYF
TGTGCCACCCGGAGTAGCACAGATACGCAGTATTTT
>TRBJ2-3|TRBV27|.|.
CASSPLFSTDTQYF
TGTGCCAGCAGTCCCTTATTCTCGACAGATACGCAGTATTTT
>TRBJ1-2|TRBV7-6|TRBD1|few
CASSSPPWDRGFFSYGYTF
TGTGCCAGCAGCTCCCCTCCGTGGGACAGGGGTTTTTTTAGCTATGGCTACACCTTC
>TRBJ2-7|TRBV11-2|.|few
CASSLEGPFYEQYF
TGTGCCAGCAGCTTAGAGGGACCTTTCTACGAGCAGTACTTC
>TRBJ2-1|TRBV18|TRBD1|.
CASSPPDRAGEQFF
TGTGCCAGCTCACCACCCGACAGGGCGGGTGAGCAGTTCTTC
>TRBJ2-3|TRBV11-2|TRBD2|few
CASSGFPTSGRVDTQYF
TGTGCCAGCAGCGGCTTTCCCACTAGCGGGAGGGTGGATACGCAGTATTTT
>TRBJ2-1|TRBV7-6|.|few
CASSPVSVSYNEQFF
TGTGCCAGCAGCCCGGTTAGCGTATCCTACAATGAGCAGTTCTTC
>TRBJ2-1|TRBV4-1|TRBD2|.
CASSPYDGGANEQFF
TGCGCCAGCAGCCCTTATGACGGGGGGGCAAATGAGCAGTTCTTC
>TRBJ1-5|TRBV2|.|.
CASSEGGGEPQHF
TGTGCCAGCAGTGAAGGTGGGGGTGAGCCCCAGCATTTT
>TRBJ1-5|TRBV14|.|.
CASSSGMGQPQHF
TGTGCCAGCAGCTCCGGGATGGGACAGCCCCAGCATTTT
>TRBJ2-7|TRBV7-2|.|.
CASSLITSVEQYF
TGTGCCAGCAGCTTAATCACTAGTGTCGAGCAGTACTTC
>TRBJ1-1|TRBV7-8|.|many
CASSPRRPWPEAFF
TGTGCCAGCAGCCCCCGTCGGCCTTGGCCTGAAGCTTTCTTT
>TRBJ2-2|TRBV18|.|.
CASSPLRSAPELFF
TGTGCCAGCTCACCACTGCGCTCAGCCCCGGAGCTGTTTTTT
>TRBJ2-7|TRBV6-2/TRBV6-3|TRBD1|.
CASSPGTGFLRIYEQYF
TGTGCCAGCAGCCCCGGGACAGGGTTTTTACGAATTTACGAGCAGTACTTC
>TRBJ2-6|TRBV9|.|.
CASSLHQQGSGANVLTF
TGTGCCAGCAGCCTACACCAACAGGGTTCTGGGGCCAACGTCCTGACTTTC
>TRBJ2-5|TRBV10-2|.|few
CASGKVVAGETQYF
TGCGCCAGCGGGAAGGTAGTAGCTGGAGAGACCCAGTACTTC
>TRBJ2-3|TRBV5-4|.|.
CASSFPGGVRTDTQYF
TGTGCCAGCAGCTTTCCCGGGGGAGTTAGAACAGATACGCAGTATTTT
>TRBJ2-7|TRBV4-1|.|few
CASSQVLQGMNEQYF
TGCGCCAGCAGCCAAGTGTTACAGGGAATGAACGAGCAGTACTTC
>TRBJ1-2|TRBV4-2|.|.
CASSQDPGGMGILYGYTF
TGTGCCAGCAGCCAAGATCCCGGGGGCATGGGGATTTTATATGGCTACACCTTC
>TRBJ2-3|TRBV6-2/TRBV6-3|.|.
CASTPRKGTLNTQYF
TGCGCCAGCACCCCTAGGAAGGGGACGCTCAATACGCAGTATTTT
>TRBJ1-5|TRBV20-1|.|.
CSARSRVGNQPQHF
TGCAGTGCTAGGTCTAGGGTTGGCAATCAGCCCCAGCATTTT
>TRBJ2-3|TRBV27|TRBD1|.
CASRRGRVSPDTQYF
TGTGCCAGCAGAAGGGGGCGCGTTTCCCCAGATACGCAGTATTTT
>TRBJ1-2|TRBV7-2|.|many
CASSLVWQGSDGYTF
TGTGCCAGCAGCTTAGTTTGGCAGGGGTCGGATGGCTACACCTTC
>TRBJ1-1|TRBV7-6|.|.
CASSAGVTPNTEAFF
TGTGCCAGCAGCGCCGGAGTGACACCTAACACTGAAGCTTTCTTT
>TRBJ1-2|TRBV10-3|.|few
CAIRTGLGYGYTF
TGTGCCATCAGAACAGGGCTTGGGTATGGCTACACCTTC
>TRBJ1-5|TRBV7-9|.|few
CASRHDGSNQPQHF
TGTGCCAGCAGACACGACGGAAGCAATCAGCCCCAGCATTTT
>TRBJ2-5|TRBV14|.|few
CASSQEGFLETQYF
TGTGCCAGCAGCCAAGAAGGTTTTTTAGAGACCCAGTACTTC
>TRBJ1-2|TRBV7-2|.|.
CASSLGAGAGYTF
TGTGCCAGCAGCTTAGGAGCAGGAGCCGGCTACACCTTC
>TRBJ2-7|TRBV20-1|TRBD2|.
CSAGTGTSGSFEQYF
TGCAGTGCTGGGACCGGGACTAGCGGGAGTTTCGAGCAGTACTTC
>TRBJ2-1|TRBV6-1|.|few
CASSILPVLSNEQFF
TGTGCCAGCAGTATTTTGCCAGTCCTTTCCAATGAGCAGTTCTTC
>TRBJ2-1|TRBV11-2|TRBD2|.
CASSQAGSVYNEQFF
TGTGCCAGCAGTCAAGCGGGGAGTGTCTACAATGAGCAGTTCTTC
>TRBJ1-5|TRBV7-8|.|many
CASSPGRVVRNQPQHF
TGTGCCAGCAGCCCTGGTCGCGTGGTTCGCAATCAGCCCCAGCATTTT
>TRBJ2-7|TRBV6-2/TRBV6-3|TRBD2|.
CASSSTSGRASEQYF
TGTGCCAGCAGTTCAACTAGCGGGAGGGCCTCCGAGCAGTACTTC
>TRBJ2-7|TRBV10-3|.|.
CAISESARSYEQYF
TGTGCCATCAGTGAGTCGGCTAGATCCTACGAGCAGTACTTC
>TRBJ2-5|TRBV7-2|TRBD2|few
CASRGASGIQETQYF
TGTGCCAGCCGGGGGGCTAGCGGGATACAAGAGACCCAGTACTTC
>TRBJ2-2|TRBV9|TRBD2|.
CASQRAGGPYGELFF
TGTGCCAGTCAAAGGGCGGGAGGGCCGTATGGGGAGCTGTTTTTT
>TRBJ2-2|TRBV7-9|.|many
CASSLRQRNTGELFF
TGTGCCAGCAGCCTAAGACAGCGAAACACCGGGGAGCTGTTTTTT
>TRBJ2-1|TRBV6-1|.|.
CASSPLRYNEQFF
TGTGCCAGCAGCCCTCTCAGGTACAATGAGCAGTTCTTC